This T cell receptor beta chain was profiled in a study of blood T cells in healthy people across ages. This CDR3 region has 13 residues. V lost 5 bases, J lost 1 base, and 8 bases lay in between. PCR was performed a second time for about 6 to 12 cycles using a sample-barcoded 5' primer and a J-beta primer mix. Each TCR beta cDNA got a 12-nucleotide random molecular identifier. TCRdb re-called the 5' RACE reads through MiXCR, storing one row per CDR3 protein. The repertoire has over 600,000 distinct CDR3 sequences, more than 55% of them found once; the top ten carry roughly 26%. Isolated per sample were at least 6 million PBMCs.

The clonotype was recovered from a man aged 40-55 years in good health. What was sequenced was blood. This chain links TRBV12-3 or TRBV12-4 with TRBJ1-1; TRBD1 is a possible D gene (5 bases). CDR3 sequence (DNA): TGTGCCAGCAGTAAGACAGAGAACACTGAAGCTTTCTTT. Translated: CASSKTENTEAFF.